This T cell receptor beta chain was captured in a study of coeliac disease. TCRdb keeps only in-frame clones here, not all; method: immunoSEQ multiplex PCR. The profile shows thousands of clones, about two thirds of them singletons. This clone occurred once. J lost 8 bases, V lost 2 bases, and 16 bases had no gene match. This CDR3 is 18 amino acids long. The germline V gene has CDR1 LGHNA and CDR2 YNFKEQ. The chain uses TRBV4-2 and TRBJ2-4, with 9 bases that match TRBD2. The receptor was derived from a man aged 18 to 30 with celiac disease on a gluten-free diet. The sequenced sample was intraepithelial lymphocytes from the gut. The CDR3 nucleotides are TGTGCCAGCAGCCAATTGGGCGCGGGGGGGCTCTTCAGGGACATTCAGTACTTC. The encoded protein is CASSQLGAGGLFRDIQYF.